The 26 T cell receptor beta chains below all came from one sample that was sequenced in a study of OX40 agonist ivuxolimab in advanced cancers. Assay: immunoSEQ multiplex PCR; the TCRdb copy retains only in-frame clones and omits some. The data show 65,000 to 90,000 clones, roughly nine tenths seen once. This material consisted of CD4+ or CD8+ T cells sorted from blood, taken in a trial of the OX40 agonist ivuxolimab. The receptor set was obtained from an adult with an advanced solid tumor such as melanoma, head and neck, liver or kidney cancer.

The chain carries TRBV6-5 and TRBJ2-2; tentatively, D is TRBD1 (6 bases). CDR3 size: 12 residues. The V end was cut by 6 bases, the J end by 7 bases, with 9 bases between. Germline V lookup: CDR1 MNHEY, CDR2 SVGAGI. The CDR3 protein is CASSLRGGELFF. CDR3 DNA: TGTGCCAGCAGCCTCAGGGGCGGGGAGCTGTTTTTT.

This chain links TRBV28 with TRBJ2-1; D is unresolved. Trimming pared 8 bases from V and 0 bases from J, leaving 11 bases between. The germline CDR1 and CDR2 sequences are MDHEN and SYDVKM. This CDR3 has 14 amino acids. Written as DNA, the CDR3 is TGTGCCAGCGGTCGAGCAGTCTCCTACAATGAGCAGTTCTTC. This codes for CASGRAVSYNEQFF.

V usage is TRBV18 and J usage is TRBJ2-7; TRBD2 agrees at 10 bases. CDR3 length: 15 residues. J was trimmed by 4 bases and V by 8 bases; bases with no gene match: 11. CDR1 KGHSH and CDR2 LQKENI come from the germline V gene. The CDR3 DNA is TGTGCCAGCACTACCAGAACTAGCGGGATTTACGAGCAGTACTTC. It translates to CASTTRTSGIYEQYF.

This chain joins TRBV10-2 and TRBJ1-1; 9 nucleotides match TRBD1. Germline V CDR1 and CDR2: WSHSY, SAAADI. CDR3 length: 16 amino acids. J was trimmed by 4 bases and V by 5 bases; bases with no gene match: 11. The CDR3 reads CASSPGTGLGGTEAFF. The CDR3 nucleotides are TGCGCCAGCAGTCCCGGGACAGGGCTCGGGGGCACTGAAGCTTTCTTT.

The CDR3 loop reads CSASSLSEQYF. The CDR3 DNA reads as TGCAGTGCCTCCTCGTTGTCTGAGCAGTACTTC. The V gene is TRBV20-1, the J gene TRBJ2-7; no firm D call. Deletions cut 6 bases from V and 7 bases from J, with 13 bases between. Germline V gene sequence: CDR1 DFQATT, CDR2 SNEGSKA (reference sequence). The CDR3 has 11 residues.

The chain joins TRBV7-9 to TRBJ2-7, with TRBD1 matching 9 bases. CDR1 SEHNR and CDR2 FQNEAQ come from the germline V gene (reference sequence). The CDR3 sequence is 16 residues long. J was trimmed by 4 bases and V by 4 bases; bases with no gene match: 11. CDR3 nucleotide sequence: TGTGCCAGCAGCTCAGACTGGACAGGGGCTGGGTACGAGCAGTACTTC. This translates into CASSSDWTGAGYEQYF.

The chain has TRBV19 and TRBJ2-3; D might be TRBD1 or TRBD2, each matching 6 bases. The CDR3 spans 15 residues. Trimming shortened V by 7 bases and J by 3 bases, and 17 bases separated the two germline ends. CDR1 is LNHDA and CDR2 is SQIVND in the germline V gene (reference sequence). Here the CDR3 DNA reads TGTGCCAGTACCCGAACCGGAGGGGGGACAGATACGCAGTATTTT. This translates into CASTRTGGGTDTQYF.

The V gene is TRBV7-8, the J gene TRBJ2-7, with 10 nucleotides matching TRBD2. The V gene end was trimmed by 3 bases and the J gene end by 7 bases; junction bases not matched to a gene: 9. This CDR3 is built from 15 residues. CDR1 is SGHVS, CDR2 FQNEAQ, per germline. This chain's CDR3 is CASSLQAGGLSEQYF. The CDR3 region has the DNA TGTGCCAGCAGCTTGCAAGCGGGAGGGTTGAGTGAGCAGTACTTC. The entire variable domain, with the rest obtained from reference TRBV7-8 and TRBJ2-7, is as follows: GAGVSQSPRYKVAKRGQDVALRCDPISGHVSLFWYQQALGQGPEFLTYFQNEAQLDKSGLPSDRFFAERPEGSVSTLKIQRTQQEDSAVYLCASSLQAGGLSEQYFGPGTRLTVT.

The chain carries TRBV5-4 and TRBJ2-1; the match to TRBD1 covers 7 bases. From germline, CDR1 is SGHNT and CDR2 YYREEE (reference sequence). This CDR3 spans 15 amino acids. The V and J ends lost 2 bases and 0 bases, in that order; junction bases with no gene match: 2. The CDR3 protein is CASSFGTDSYNEQFF. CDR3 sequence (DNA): TGTGCCAGCAGCTTTGGGACAGACTCCTACAATGAGCAGTTCTTC.

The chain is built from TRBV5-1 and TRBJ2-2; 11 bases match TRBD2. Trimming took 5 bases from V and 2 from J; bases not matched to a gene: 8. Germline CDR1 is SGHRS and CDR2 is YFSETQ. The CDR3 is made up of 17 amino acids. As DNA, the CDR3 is TGCGCCAGCAGAACCCTAACTAGCGGGAGTAACACCGGGGAGCTGTTTTTT. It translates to CASRTLTSGSNTGELFF.

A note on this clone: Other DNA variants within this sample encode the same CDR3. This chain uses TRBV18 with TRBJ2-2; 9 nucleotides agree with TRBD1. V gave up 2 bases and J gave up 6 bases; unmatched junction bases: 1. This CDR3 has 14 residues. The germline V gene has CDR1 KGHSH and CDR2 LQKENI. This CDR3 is CASSPRQGAGELFF. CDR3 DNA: TGTGCCAGCTCACCAAGACAGGGGGCCGGGGAGCTGTTTTTT.

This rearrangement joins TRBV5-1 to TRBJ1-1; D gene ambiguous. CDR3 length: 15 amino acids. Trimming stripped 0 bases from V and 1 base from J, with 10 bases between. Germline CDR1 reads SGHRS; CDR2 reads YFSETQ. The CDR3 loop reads CASSLAPGWNTEAFF. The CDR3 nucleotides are TGCGCCAGCAGCTTGGCCCCTGGGTGGAACACTGAAGCTTTCTTT.

The DNA for the CDR3 is TGTGCCAGTAGTCCTATAGCGGGAGGGGGCAATGAGCAGTTCTTC. As protein: CASSPIAGGGNEQFF. This chain links TRBV19 with TRBJ2-1, with 11 positions matching TRBD2. CDR1 and CDR2 (germline): LNHDA, SQIVND (reference sequence). Trimming cost V 5 bases and J 6 bases; bases outside gene matches: 6. The CDR3 length is 15 residues.

CDR3 nucleotide sequence: TGCGCCAGCAGCTTGACCGGACAGTCGGCCGGGGAGCTGTTTTTT. This encodes CASSLTGQSAGELFF. V gene TRBV5-1 combines with J gene TRBJ2-2; possibly TRBD1 for D (6 bases). Trimming removed 1 base from V and 6 bases from J, with 13 bases in between. CDR3 length equals 15 residues. The V gene's germline CDR1 is SGHRS and CDR2 YFSETQ.

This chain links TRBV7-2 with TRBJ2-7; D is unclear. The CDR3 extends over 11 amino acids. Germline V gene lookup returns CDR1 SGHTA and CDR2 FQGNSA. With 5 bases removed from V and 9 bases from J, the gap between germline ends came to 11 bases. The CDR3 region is CASSPGNGQYF. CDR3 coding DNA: TGTGCCAGCAGCCCAGGTAACGGGCAGTACTTC.

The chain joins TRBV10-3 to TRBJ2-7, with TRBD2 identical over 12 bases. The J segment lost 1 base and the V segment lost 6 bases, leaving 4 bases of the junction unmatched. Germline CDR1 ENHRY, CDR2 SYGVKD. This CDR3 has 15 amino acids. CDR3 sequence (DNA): TGTGCCATCAGCCAACTAGCGGGAGGTTCCTACGAGCAGTACTTC. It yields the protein CAISQLAGGSYEQYF.

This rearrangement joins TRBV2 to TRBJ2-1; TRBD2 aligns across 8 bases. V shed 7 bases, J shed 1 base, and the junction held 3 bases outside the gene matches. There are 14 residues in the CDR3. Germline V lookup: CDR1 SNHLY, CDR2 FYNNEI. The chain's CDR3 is CASIAGSSYNEQFF. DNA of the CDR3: TGTGCCAGCATAGCGGGAAGTTCCTACAATGAGCAGTTCTTC.

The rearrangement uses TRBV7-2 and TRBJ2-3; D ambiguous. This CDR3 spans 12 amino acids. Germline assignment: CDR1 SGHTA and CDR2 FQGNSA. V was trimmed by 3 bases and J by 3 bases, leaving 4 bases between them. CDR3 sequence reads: CASSLGTDTQYF. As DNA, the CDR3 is TGTGCCAGCAGCTTGGGGACAGATACGCAGTATTTT. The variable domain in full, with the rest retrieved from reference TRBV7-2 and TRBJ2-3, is GAGVSQSPSNKVTEKGKDVELRCDPISGHTALYWYRQSLGQGLEFLIYFQGNSAPDKSGLPSDRFSAERTGGSVSTLTIQRTQQEDSAVYLCASSLGTDTQYFGPGTRLTVL.

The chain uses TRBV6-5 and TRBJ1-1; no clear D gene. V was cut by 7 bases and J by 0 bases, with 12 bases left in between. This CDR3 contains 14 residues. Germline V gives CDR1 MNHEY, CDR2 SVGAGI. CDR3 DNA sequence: TGTGCCAGCACCACGGCGGCAGTGAACACTGAAGCTTTCTTT. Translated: CASTTAAVNTEAFF.

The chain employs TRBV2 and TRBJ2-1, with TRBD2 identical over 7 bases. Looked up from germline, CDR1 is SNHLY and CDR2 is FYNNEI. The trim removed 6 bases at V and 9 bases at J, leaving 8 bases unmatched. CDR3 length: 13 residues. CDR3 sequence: CASSRRAGSEQFF. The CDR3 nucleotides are TGTGCCAGCAGCCGCCGAGCGGGAAGTGAGCAGTTCTTC. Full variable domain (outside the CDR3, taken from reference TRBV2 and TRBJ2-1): EPEVTQTPSHQVTQMGQEVILRCVPISNHLYFYWYRQILGQKVEFLVSFYNNEISEKSEIFDDQFSVERPDGSNFTLKIRSTKLEDSAMYFCASSRRAGSEQFFGPGTRLTVL.

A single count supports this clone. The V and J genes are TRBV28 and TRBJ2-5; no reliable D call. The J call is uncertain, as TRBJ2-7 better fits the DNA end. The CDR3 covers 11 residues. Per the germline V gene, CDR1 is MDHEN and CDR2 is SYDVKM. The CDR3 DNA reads TGTGCCAGCAGAGAGAAATACGAGCAGTACTTC. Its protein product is CASREKYEQYF.

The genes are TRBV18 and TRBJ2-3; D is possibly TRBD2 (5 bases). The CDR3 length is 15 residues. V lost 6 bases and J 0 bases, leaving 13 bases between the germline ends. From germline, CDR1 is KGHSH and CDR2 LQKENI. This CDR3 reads CASSLDYVSTDTQYF. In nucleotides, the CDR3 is TGTGCCAGCTCTCTAGACTACGTTAGCACAGATACGCAGTATTTT. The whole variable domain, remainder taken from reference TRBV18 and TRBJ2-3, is NAGVMQNPRHLVRRRGQEARLRCSPMKGHSHVYWYRQLPEEGLKFMVYLQKENIIDESGMPKERFSAEFPKEGPSILRIQQVVRGDSAAYFCASSLDYVSTDTQYFGPGTRLTVL.

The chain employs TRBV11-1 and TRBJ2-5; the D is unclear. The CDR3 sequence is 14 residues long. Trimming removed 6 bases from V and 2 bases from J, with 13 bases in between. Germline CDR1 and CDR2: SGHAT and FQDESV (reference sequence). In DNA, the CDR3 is TGTGCCAGCAGAAAGTTAGGTGTTCAAGAGACCCAGTACTTC. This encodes CASRKLGVQETQYF.

The CDR3 DNA follows: TGTGCCTGGACAGATAGCGCACCCGGGGAGCTGTTTTTT. It codes for CAWTDSAPGELFF. This rearrangement joins TRBV30 to TRBJ2-2; D might be TRBD2 (5 bases). The CDR3 length is 13 residues. The germline V gene encodes CDR1 GTSNPN and CDR2 SVGIG (reference sequence). The V and J ends lost 4 bases and 6 bases respectively, with 12 bases between them.

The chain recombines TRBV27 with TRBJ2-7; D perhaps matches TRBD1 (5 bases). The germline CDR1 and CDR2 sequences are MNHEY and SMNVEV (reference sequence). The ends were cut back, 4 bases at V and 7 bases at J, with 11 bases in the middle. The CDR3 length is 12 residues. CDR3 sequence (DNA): TGTGCCAGCAGTTCAGGGTTTTGGGAGCAGTACTTC. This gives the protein CASSSGFWEQYF.

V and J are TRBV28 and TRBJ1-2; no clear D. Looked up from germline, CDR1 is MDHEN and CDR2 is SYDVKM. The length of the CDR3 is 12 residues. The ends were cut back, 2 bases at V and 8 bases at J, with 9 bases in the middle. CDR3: CASSLRVPGYTF. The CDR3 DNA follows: TGTGCCAGCAGTTTAAGGGTCCCCGGCTACACCTTC.